This TCR beta chain was obtained from a study of T cells in Graves' hyperthyroidism and ophthalmopathy. V was clipped by 4 bases and J by 10 bases, with 11 bases between them. Germline CDR1 reads SEHNR; CDR2 reads FQNEAQ (reference sequence). CDR3 length: 12 amino acids. Stable disease denoted Graves' hyperthyroidism without ophthalmopathy progression within 18 months. The hyperthyroidism patients had all been newly diagnosed, and their disease duration was under 2 months. Their ages ranged from 18 to 65 years. Source material for PBMCs was about 10 ml fresh peripheral blood. Template material for amplifying TCR beta CDR3 regions consisted of RNA transcripts. The primer set for the first-round RT-PCR of the TCR CDR3 was HTBI. From the multiplex PCR reads, TCRdb called clonotypes with MiXCR, one entry per CDR3 protein. The sample shows about 620,000 distinct CDR3 sequences, about a sixth of them seen only once.

This TCR was sampled from a woman aged 25-40 years with Graves' hyperthyroidism. This chain links TRBV7-9 with TRBJ2-1, with D unresolved. The sequenced sample consisted of blood. The CDR3 protein is CASSYSFSEQFF. The DNA for the CDR3 is TGTGCCAGCAGCTACAGCTTCTCGGAGCAGTTCTTC.